Below, 16 T cell receptor beta chains from the same sample are listed, as sequenced in a study of T cell changes during pregnancy in multiple sclerosis. Measured with immunoSEQ multiplex PCR; TCRdb has only the in-frame clones, and not every one. Among around 60,000 clones, 85% to 95% were seen once, and the ten largest hold less than 0.45%. The input for sequencing was CD4+ T cells from peripheral blood mononuclear cells, taken before pregnancy. The origin of the receptors is a female donor with multiple sclerosis, enrolled in a pregnancy study.

The V call is TRBV10-3, the J call TRBJ2-7, with 13 nucleotides matching TRBD2. The CDR3 length is 16 residues. The J segment lost 4 bases and the V segment lost 2 bases, leaving 5 bases of the junction unmatched. Germline lookup yields CDR1 ENHRY and CDR2 SYGVKD. The CDR3 is CAISEQRTSGRYEQYF. In DNA, the CDR3 is TGTGCCATCAGTGAGCAAAGGACTAGCGGGAGATACGAGCAGTACTTC.

The CDR3 DNA follows: TGTGCCAGCAGCTTGTCCGGGACTAGCTCCTACGAGCAGTACTTC. Translation: CASSLSGTSSYEQYF. The V gene is TRBV7-3, the J gene TRBJ2-7; TRBD2 matches 8 bases. The ends lost 3 bases at V and 0 bases at J; junction bases unmatched: 4. Germline loops: CDR1 SGHTA, CDR2 FQGTGA. CDR3 length equals 15 residues.

This CDR3 reads CATSRDNDRSNQPQHF. The CDR3 coding sequence is TGTGCCACCAGCAGAGATAACGACAGGAGCAATCAGCCCCAGCATTTT. The V gene is TRBV15, the J gene TRBJ1-5; perhaps TRBD1 as D (6 bases). V shed 0 bases and J shed 1 base, with 10 bases lying between them. This CDR3 is built from 16 residues. The V gene's germline CDR1 is LNHNV and CDR2 YYDKDF (reference sequence).

The V and J genes are TRBV25-1 and TRBJ2-7; TRBD2 matches 12 bases. Trimming took 3 bases from V and 4 from J; bases not matched to a gene: 4. Germline V lookup: CDR1 MGHDK, CDR2 SYGVNS. The CDR3 covers 15 residues. Written as DNA, the CDR3 is TGTGCCAGCAGTGACCAGACTAGCGGGAGTTACGAGCAGTACTTC. Protein sequence: CASSDQTSGSYEQYF.

The rearrangement uses TRBV7-6 and TRBJ1-1, with D hard to call. The germline gives CDR1 SGHVS, CDR2 FNYEAQ. V lost 2 bases, J lost 0 bases, and 4 bases lay in between. This CDR3 has 13 residues. The CDR3 spells CASSLLMNTEAFF. CDR3 coding DNA: TGTGCCAGCAGCTTATTAATGAACACTGAAGCTTTCTTT.

The chain employs TRBV10-3 and TRBJ1-5; no clear D gene. CDR3 size: 17 residues. The V gene lost 0 bases and the J gene lost 1 base, with 13 bases spanning the gap. The germline V gene encodes CDR1 ENHRY and CDR2 SYGVKD. CDR3: CAISESGEGLSNQPQHF. CDR3 coding DNA: TGTGCCATCAGTGAGTCGGGAGAAGGGTTGAGCAATCAGCCCCAGCATTTT.

About this clone: The junction shows a germline mismatch at one end, possibly a read error. This chain uses TRBV7-7 with TRBJ2-3, with a weak D call TRBD1 (6 bases). The CDR3 is made up of 13 amino acids. CDR1 is SSHAT, CDR2 FNYEAQ, per germline (reference sequence). This CDR3 is CASSARGGDTQYF. The CDR3 DNA follows: TGTGCTAGCAGCGCAAGAGGGGGAGATACGCAGTATTTT.

This rearrangement joins TRBV4-3 to TRBJ2-7; 8 bases align to TRBD1. The CDR3 length is 14 residues. The germline gives CDR1 LGHNA, CDR2 YSLEER. With V trimmed by 1 base and J by 2 bases, 1 base remained unmatched. CDR3 sequence reads: CASSQGDRTYEQYF. The CDR3 DNA reads as TGCGCCAGCAGCCAAGGGGACAGGACCTACGAGCAGTACTTC.

The chain links TRBV7-6 to TRBJ2-7, with TRBD2 matching over 12 bases. The CDR3 consists of 16 residues. CDR1 and CDR2 (germline): SGHVS, FNYEAQ. Germline trimming cut 5 bases from V and 4 bases from J; bases unmatched to any gene: 9. The CDR3 reads CASSPLAGTSGYEQYF. The CDR3, as DNA: TGTGCCAGCAGCCCCCTAGCCGGGACTAGCGGGTACGAGCAGTACTTC.

This rearrangement joins TRBV7-9 to TRBJ1-5; 10 positions match TRBD1. Germline V lookup: CDR1 SEHNR, CDR2 FQNEAQ (reference sequence). This CDR3 has 15 residues. J gave up 1 base and V 4 bases, and 1 base lay outside the gene matches. The CDR3 sequence: CASSSDRGSNQPQHF. The CDR3 nucleotides are TGTGCCAGCAGCTCGGACAGGGGGAGCAATCAGCCCCAGCATTTT.

CDR3 amino acids: CASSPIQGVGNQPQHF. Written as DNA, the CDR3 is TGCGCCAGCAGTCCTATCCAGGGTGTGGGCAATCAGCCCCAGCATTTT. The chain has TRBV10-2 and TRBJ1-5, with D perhaps matching TRBD1 (5 bases). Trimming shortened V by 5 bases and J by 2 bases, and 16 bases separated the two germline ends. This CDR3 spans 16 amino acids. CDR1 WSHSY and CDR2 SAAADI come from the germline V gene.

The chain couples TRBV10-3 to TRBJ2-1; TRBD2 might be the D (5 bases). The V and J ends lost 6 bases and 12 bases respectively, with 18 bases between them. Germline loops: CDR1 ENHRY, CDR2 SYGVKD. The CDR3 has 13 residues. CDR3 sequence reads: CAIREDSLSVQFF. DNA for the CDR3: TGTGCCATCAGGGAGGACTCCCTCAGTGTGCAGTTCTTC.

This clone was counted once. The rearrangement links TRBV6-5 to TRBJ2-3; TRBD2 aligns across 8 bases. V trimming: 7 bases; J trimming: 3 bases; junction bases outside the gene matches: 6. Germline CDR1 MNHEY, CDR2 SVGAGI. This CDR3 region has 14 residues. CDR3 nucleotides: TGTGCCAGCAAACGGGAGGGGGGGACAGATACGCAGTATTTT. Translated, it gives CASKREGGTDTQYF.

The chain is built from TRBV15 and TRBJ1-5, with unresolved D. The CDR3 has 16 residues. The V end was cut by 0 bases, the J end by 0 bases, with 9 bases between. The germline V gene has CDR1 LNHNV and CDR2 YYDKDF (reference sequence). DNA of the CDR3: TGTGCCACCAGCAGAGATCCGGGGTATAGCAATCAGCCCCAGCATTTT. Its protein is CATSRDPGYSNQPQHF.

V gene TRBV5-4 combines with J gene TRBJ2-1; 10 bases line up with TRBD2. From germline, CDR1 is SGHNT and CDR2 YYREEE (reference sequence). V lost 3 bases and J lost 3; bases outside the gene matches: 3. The CDR3 loop spans 15 amino acids. For the CDR3, the DNA is TGTGCCAGCAGCTCCGGGACTAGCGTCTACAATGAGCAGTTCTTC. It yields the protein CASSSGTSVYNEQFF.

This sequence joins TRBV29-1 and TRBJ1-1; weak D call: TRBD1 (6 bases). From germline, CDR1 is SQVTM and CDR2 ANQGSEA. CDR3 length equals 14 residues. The ends were cut back, 3 bases at V and 6 bases at J, with 17 bases in the middle. The CDR3 sequence is CSVEARQGLAEAFF. The CDR3 nucleotides read TGCAGCGTTGAGGCTCGGCAGGGGCTCGCTGAAGCTTTCTTT.